These T cell receptor beta chains were read from a single sample in a study of naive and memory T cell subsets. TCRdb re-called the UMI-ligation and nested PCR reads with MiXCR, one entry per CDR3 protein. The sample shows roughly 99,000 distinct CDR3 sequences, approximately 10% of them seen only once. The specimen was naive CD4+ T cells from blood. These receptors were obtained from a human donor in good health. CDR3s leave out the opening cysteine and the closing phenylalanine or tryptophan.

v_call: TRBV5-5; cdr3_length: 12; cdr3_aa: ASSLDLAKNIQY
v_call: TRBV18; cdr3_length: 11; cdr3_aa: ASSPPDNNEQF
v_call: TRBV11-2; cdr3_length: 16; cdr3_aa: ASSLAFISAANTGELF
v_call: TRBV10-2; cdr3_length: 13; cdr3_aa: ASRSGGAGQETQY
v_call: TRBV6-5; cdr3_length: 12; cdr3_aa: ASSMGLGPYEQY
v_call: TRBV6-2/TRBV6-3; cdr3_length: 12; cdr3_aa: ASSYFGLQETQY
v_call: TRBV30; cdr3_length: 12; cdr3_aa: AWSPGTAFYGYT
v_call: TRBV2; cdr3_length: 12; cdr3_aa: ASSRQGYNSPLH
v_call: TRBV6-2/TRBV6-3; cdr3_length: 11; cdr3_aa: ASRPTGLETQY
v_call: TRBV7-9; cdr3_length: 11; cdr3_aa: ASSFRGSYEQY
v_call: TRBV7-2; cdr3_length: 15; cdr3_aa: ASSAEPTSGRTGELF
v_call: TRBV6-5; cdr3_length: 10; cdr3_aa: ASWESTGELF
v_call: TRBV20-1; cdr3_length: 13; cdr3_aa: SANSHSSGTDTQY
v_call: TRBV6-2/TRBV6-3; cdr3_length: 15; cdr3_aa: ASSYSGPGPGGYGYT
v_call: TRBV7-2; cdr3_length: 13; cdr3_aa: ASSLVSGSNEKLF
v_call: TRBV15; cdr3_length: 14; cdr3_aa: ATSRGWGSGANVLT
v_call: TRBV3-1; cdr3_length: 12; cdr3_aa: ASSRGHSNQPQH
v_call: TRBV12-3/TRBV12-4; cdr3_length: 11; cdr3_aa: ASSFGSSYEQY
v_call: TRBV4-2; cdr3_length: 13; cdr3_aa: ASSPGTSSNNEQF
v_call: TRBV29-1; cdr3_length: 10; cdr3_aa: STRQVDNEQF
v_call: TRBV3-1; cdr3_length: 15; cdr3_aa: ASSPFVSGSESHEQF
v_call: TRBV9; cdr3_length: 13; cdr3_aa: ASSPTGIITDTQY
v_call: TRBV4-2; cdr3_length: 14; cdr3_aa: ASSSPSQGITDTQY
v_call: TRBV6-2/TRBV6-3; cdr3_length: 13; cdr3_aa: ATGPTQGGNQPQH
v_call: TRBV27; cdr3_length: 14; cdr3_aa: ASSFRTSADYNEQF
v_call: TRBV27; cdr3_length: 14; cdr3_aa: ASSFGGFPSRETQY
v_call: TRBV5-4; cdr3_length: 14; cdr3_aa: ASSPAYVVRTDEQF
v_call: TRBV5-4; cdr3_length: 13; cdr3_aa: ASSPGDPPYNEQF
v_call: TRBV15; cdr3_length: 15; cdr3_aa: ATSRVRDSALGNTIY
v_call: TRBV15; cdr3_length: 16; cdr3_aa: ATSQGLAGGRSYNEQF
v_call: TRBV6-1; cdr3_length: 13; cdr3_aa: ASRVQGVLAGELF
v_call: TRBV29-1; cdr3_length: 10; cdr3_aa: IGREGSREQF
v_call: TRBV28; cdr3_length: 11; cdr3_aa: ASSLTVQETQY
v_call: TRBV29-1; cdr3_length: 12; cdr3_aa: SARRDTGSDTQY
v_call: TRBV20-1; cdr3_length: 14; cdr3_aa: SARDKAWGETGELF
v_call: TRBV6-1; cdr3_length: 9; cdr3_aa: ASSEGRLTF
v_call: TRBV6-2/TRBV6-3; cdr3_length: 15; cdr3_aa: ASIESRGGPNTGELF
v_call: TRBV5-1; cdr3_length: 13; cdr3_aa: ASSLVAGISYEQY
v_call: TRBV7-9; cdr3_length: 13; cdr3_aa: ASSPGTAPYNEQF
v_call: TRBV6-2/TRBV6-3; cdr3_length: 9; cdr3_aa: ASTLDREAF
v_call: TRBV28; cdr3_length: 10; cdr3_aa: ASISGTGGAF
v_call: TRBV12-3/TRBV12-4; cdr3_length: 9; cdr3_aa: ASSEGTEAF
v_call: TRBV20-1; cdr3_length: 12; cdr3_aa: SARDRGATYEQY
v_call: TRBV18; cdr3_length: 12; cdr3_aa: ASSPGDRYNEQF
v_call: TRBV20-1; cdr3_length: 13; cdr3_aa: SARDRKGVSAEAF
v_call: TRBV27; cdr3_length: 14; cdr3_aa: ASSTLGGAGGYEQY